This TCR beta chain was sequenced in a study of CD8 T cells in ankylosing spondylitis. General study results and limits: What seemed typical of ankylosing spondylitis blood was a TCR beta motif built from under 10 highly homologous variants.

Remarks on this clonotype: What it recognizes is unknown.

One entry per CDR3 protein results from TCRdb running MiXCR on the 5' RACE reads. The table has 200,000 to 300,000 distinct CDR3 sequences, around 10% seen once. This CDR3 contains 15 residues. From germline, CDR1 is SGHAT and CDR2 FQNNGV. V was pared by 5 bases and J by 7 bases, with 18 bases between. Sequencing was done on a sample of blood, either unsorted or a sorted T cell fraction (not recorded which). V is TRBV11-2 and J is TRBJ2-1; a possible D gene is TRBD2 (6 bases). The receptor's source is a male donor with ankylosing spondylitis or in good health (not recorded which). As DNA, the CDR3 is TGTGCCAGCAGCCACGGGCCTAGCGCCCTAAATGAGCAGTTCTTC. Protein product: CASSHGPSALNEQFF.